A selection of T cell receptor beta chains follows, all from one sample in a study of cytomegalovirus exposure and HLA in healthy donors. Assay used: immunoSEQ multiplex PCR; TCRdb lists only in-frame clones, some missing. The data hold about 140,000 clones, with roughly 77% observed a single time. Specimen: PBMCs. The origin of the receptors is a man in his forties in good health and CMV-seronegative. Each CDR3 is given with its conserved first and last residue. D genes are given only for firm matches. Some rows have no size entry. The others give once, few or many, or a class for an expanded clone.

D gene	clone size	V gene	J gene	CDR3 DNA	CDR3 protein
NA	once	TRBV6-5	TRBJ2-7	TGTGCCAGCAGCCCGGGACTGGCCACCTACGAGCAGTACTTC	CASSPGLATYEQYF
TRBD1	NA	TRBV5-1	TRBJ2-1	TGCGCCAGCAGCCCGCGGGACAGGGGGCTTGTGAGCAATGAGCAGTTCTTC	CASSPRDRGLVSNEQFF
TRBD1	NA	TRBV5-4	TRBJ1-3	TGTGCCAGCAGCTGGATGACAGGGGGGGGCTCTGGAAACACCATATATTTT	CASSWMTGGGSGNTIYF
TRBD2	NA	TRBV18	TRBJ2-5	TGTGCCAGCTCACCAGTCCTAGCGGGGGTCCAAGAGACCCAGTACTTC	CASSPVLAGVQETQYF
NA	few	TRBV10-2	TRBJ2-7	TGCGCCAGCACCAGCGACAGAGACTCCTCCTACGAGCAGTACTTC	CASTSDRDSSYEQYF
TRBD1	NA	TRBV28	TRBJ2-1	TGTGCCAGCAGTCTTTATCCGGGACAGTACAATGAGCAGTTCTTC	CASSLYPGQYNEQFF
NA	NA	TRBV6-1	TRBJ1-1	TGTGCCAGCAGCGATCTTACAAGAATGAACACTGAAGCTTTCTTT	CASSDLTRMNTEAFF
TRBD1	NA	TRBV28	TRBJ1-2	TGTGCCAGCAGTTTATTGGACAGGGTCTATGGCTACACCTTC	CASSLLDRVYGYTF
TRBD1	NA	TRBV4-2	TRBJ1-6	TGTGCCAGCAGCCGGGGACAGGGGGGTATGTCACCCCTCCACTTT	CASSRGQGGMSPLHF
NA	NA	TRBV5-1	TRBJ1-1	TGCGCCAGCAGCGACAAAAGACAGGTTTTGAACACTGAAGCTTTCTTT	CASSDKRQVLNTEAFF
TRBD2	NA	TRBV7-9	TRBJ2-3	TGTTCCAGCAGCCAGACTAGCGGGGGAGCAATCCGCACCTATACGCAGTATTTT	CSSSQTSGGAIRTYTQYF
NA	NA	TRBV4-3	TRBJ1-2	TGCGCCAGCAGCCCACAGGGTAGGGGGAGAACCCATGGCTACACCTTC	CASSPQGRGRTHGYTF
TRBD1	once	TRBV6-5	TRBJ1-5	TGTGCCAGCAGCCCCAGACAGGGCTTCAATCAGCCCCAGCATTTT	CASSPRQGFNQPQHF
NA	NA	TRBV14	TRBJ2-5	TGTGCCAGCAGCCAATACAGGACACCAGAAGAGACCCAGTACTTC	CASSQYRTPEETQYF
NA	NA	TRBV5-1	TRBJ1-4	TGCGCCAGCAGCGGTGTCCCGGGACTGAGGAATGAAAAACTGTTTTTT	CASSGVPGLRNEKLFF
TRBD2	NA	TRBV29-1	TRBJ2-3	TGCAGCGTTTACTCAACGAGCGGGGACCTTTCTAGCACAGATACGCAGTATTTT	CSVYSTSGDLSSTDTQYF
TRBD2	NA	TRBV7-2	TRBJ2-3	TGTGCCAGCAGCCCCGGGACTAGCGGGGGGGCCGACAAGTACAAGTATTTT	CASSPGTSGGADKYKYF
NA	NA	TRBV25-1	TRBJ1-1	TGTGCCAGCAGGACTAACAGCTGTGAAGCTTTCTTT	CASRTNSCEAFF
NA	NA	TRBV19	TRBJ2-6	TGTGCCAGTAGTATATTCCAGTACTCTGGGGCCAACGTCCTGACTTTC	CASSIFQYSGANVLTF
NA	once	TRBV6-6	TRBJ2-1	TGTGCCAGCAGTTACTCGAGGTACAATGAGCAGTTCTTC	CASSYSRYNEQFF
TRBD1	NA	TRBV5-1	TRBJ1-1	TGCGCCAGCAGCCTACCCGGGACAGGGGGTAACACTGAAGCTTTCTTT	CASSLPGTGGNTEAFF
NA	NA	TRBV18	TRBJ2-1	TGTGCCAGCTCACCGATCCGGGGAGGCAATGAGCAGTTCTTC	CASSPIRGGNEQFF
TRBD2	NA	TRBV7-8	TRBJ2-5	TGTGCCAGCAGCTTCGGCGGGGGGGTTATCAGGGAGACCCAGTACTTC	CASSFGGGVIRETQYF
TRBD1	NA	TRBV5-1	TRBJ1-2	TGCGCCAGCAGCATACAGGGGATGGCCTATGGCTACACCTTC	CASSIQGMAYGYTF
NA	NA	TRBV9	TRBJ1-4	TGTGCCAGCAGCGACCGGGGAGGAGGAGAAAAACTGTTTTTT	CASSDRGGGEKLFF
NA	NA	TRBV2	TRBJ2-7	TGTGCCAGCAGTCCATTTTACGAGCAGTACTTC	CASSPFYEQYF
NA	few	TRBV6-1	TRBJ2-2	TGTGCCAGCAGCGAAAGATCAGGGGTCCACGGGGAGCTGTTTTTT	CASSERSGVHGELFF
TRBD1	few	TRBV2	TRBJ1-1	TGTGCCAGCACCAAGACAGGGGGCACTGAAGCTTTCTTT	CASTKTGGTEAFF